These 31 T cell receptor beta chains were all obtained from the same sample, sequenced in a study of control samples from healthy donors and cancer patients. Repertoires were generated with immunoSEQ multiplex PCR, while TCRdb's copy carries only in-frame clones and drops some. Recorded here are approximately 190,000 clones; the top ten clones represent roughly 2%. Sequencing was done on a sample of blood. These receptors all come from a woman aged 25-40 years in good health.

The CDR3 DNA reads as TGTGCCAGCAGCCAAGATTCGCGGACGACCGATCAGCCCCAGCATTTT. Translation: CASSQDSRTTDQPQHF. This chain uses TRBV3-1 (or the pseudogene TRBV3-2) with TRBJ1-5, with D hard to call. This CDR3 comprises 16 residues. Germline lookup yields CDR1 LGHDT and CDR2 YNNKEL (reference sequence). The ends were cut back, 0 bases at V and 5 bases at J, with 14 bases in the middle.

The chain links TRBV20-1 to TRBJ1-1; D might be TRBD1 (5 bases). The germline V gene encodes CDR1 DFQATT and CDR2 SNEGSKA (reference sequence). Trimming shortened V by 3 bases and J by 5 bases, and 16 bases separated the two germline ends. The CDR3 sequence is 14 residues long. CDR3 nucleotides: TGCAGTGCTAGTAGGGTGGGGCGAAGGACTGAAGCTTTCTTT. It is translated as CSASRVGRRTEAFF.

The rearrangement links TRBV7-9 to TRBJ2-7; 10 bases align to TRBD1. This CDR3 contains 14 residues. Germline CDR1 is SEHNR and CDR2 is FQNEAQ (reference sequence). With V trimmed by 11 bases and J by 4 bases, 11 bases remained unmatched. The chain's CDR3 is CAAQTGGEIYEQYF. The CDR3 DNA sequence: TGTGCCGCCCAGACAGGGGGCGAGATTTACGAGCAGTACTTC.

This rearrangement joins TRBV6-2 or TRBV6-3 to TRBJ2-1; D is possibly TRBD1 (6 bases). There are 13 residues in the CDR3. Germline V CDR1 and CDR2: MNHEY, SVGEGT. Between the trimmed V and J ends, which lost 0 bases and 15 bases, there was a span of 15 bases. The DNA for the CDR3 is TGTGCCAGCAGTTACTCTACAGGGAATGTTCCGTTCTTC. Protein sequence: CASSYSTGNVPFF.

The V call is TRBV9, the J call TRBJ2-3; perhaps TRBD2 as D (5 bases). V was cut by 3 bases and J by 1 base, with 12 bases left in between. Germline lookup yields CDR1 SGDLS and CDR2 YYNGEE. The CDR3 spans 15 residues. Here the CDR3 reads CASSEASLRTDTQYF. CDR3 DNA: TGTGCCAGCAGCGAGGCTAGCCTTCGCACAGATACGCAGTATTTT.

The CDR3 loop reads CASSELPGAAGNEKLFF. The CDR3 bases are TGTGCCAGCAGCGAGCTCCCGGGGGCGGCGGGGAATGAAAAACTGTTTTTT. This chain links TRBV7-6 with TRBJ1-4; a weak D match, TRBD1 (6 bases). CDR3 length: 17 residues. The V end lost 5 bases, the J end lost 5 bases, and 21 bases lay between the germline ends. Germline V gene data show CDR1 as SGHVS and CDR2 as FNYEAQ.

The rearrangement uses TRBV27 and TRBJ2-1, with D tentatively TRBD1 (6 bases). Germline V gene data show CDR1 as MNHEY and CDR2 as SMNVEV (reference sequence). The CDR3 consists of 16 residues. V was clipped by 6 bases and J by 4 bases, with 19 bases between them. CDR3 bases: TGTGCCAGCAGGGGCACCGGGACAAGGCTTTACAATGAGCAGTTCTTC. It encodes CASRGTGTRLYNEQFF.

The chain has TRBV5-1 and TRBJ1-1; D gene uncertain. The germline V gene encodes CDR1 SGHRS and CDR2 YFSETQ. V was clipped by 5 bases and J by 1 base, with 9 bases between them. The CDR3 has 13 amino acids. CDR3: CASSKWTNTEAFF. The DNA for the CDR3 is TGCGCCAGCAGTAAATGGACGAACACTGAAGCTTTCTTT.

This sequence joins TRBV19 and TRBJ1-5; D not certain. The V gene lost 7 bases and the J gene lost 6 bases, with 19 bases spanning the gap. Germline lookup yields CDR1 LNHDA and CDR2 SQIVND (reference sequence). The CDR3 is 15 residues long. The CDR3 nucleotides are TGTGCCAGTACCTCTGGCGTGGGAGAGGGTCAGCCCCAGCATTTT. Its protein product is CASTSGVGEGQPQHF.

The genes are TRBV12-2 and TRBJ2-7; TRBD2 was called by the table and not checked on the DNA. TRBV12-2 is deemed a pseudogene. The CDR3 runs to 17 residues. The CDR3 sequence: CASRLASLAGGPSEQYF. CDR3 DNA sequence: TGTGCAAGTCGCTTAGCGTCCCTGGCGGGGGGGCCCTCCGAGCAGTACTTC.

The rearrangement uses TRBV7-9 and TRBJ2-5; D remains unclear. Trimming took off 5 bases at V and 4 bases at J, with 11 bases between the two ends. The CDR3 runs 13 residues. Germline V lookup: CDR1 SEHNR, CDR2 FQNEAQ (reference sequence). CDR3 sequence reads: CASSLLYGETQYF. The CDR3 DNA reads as TGTGCCAGCAGCCTTTTATACGGAGAGACCCAGTACTTC. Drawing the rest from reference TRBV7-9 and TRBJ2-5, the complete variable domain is DTGVSQNPRHKITKRGQNVTFRCDPISEHNRLYWYRQTLGQGPEFLTYFQNEAQLEKSRLLSDRFSAERPKGSFSTLEIQRTEQGDSAMYLCASSLLYGETQYFGPGTRLLVL.

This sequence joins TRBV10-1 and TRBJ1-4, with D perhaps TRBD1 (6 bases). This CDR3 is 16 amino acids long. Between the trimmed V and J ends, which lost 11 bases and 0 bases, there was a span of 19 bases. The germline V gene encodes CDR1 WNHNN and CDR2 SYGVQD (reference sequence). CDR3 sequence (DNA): TGCGCCCCTCTTCGGTGCCCAGGGGCAACTAATGAAAAACTGTTTTTT. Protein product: CAPLRCPGATNEKLFF.

Here the CDR3 DNA reads TGTGCCAGCAGCTTGGAGCCGGCCTCTGGTGGCTACACCTTC. Protein: CASSLEPASGGYTF. The J gene is TRBJ1-2, the V gene TRBV5-4; D is unresolved. The CDR3 loop spans 14 amino acids. Germline lookup yields CDR1 SGHNT and CDR2 YYREEE (reference sequence). Trimming took 0 bases from V and 7 from J, leaving 13 bases between them.

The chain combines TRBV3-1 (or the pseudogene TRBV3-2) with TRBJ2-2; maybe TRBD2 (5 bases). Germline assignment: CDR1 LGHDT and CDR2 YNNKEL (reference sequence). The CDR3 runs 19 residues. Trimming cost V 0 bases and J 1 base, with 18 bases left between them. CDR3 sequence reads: CASSQEGGLVEKNTGELFF. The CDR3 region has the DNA TGTGCCAGCAGCCAAGAAGGAGGTCTAGTGGAAAAGAACACCGGGGAGCTGTTTTTT.

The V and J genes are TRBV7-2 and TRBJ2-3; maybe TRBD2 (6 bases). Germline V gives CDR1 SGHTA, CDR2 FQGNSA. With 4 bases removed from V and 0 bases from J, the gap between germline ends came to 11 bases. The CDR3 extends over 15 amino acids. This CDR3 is CASSSDYLSTDTQYF. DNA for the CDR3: TGTGCCAGCAGCTCGGACTACCTAAGCACAGATACGCAGTATTTT.

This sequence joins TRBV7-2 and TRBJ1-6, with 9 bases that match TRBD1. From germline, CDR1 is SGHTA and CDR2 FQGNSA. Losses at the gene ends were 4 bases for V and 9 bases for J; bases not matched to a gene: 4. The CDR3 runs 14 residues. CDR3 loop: CASSWGQGTSPLHF. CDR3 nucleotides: TGTGCCAGCAGCTGGGGACAGGGTACTTCACCCCTCCACTTT.

CDR3 nucleotides: TGCGCCAGCAGCCCGACAGGGGACCCTGGAAACACCATATATTTT. Protein product: CASSPTGDPGNTIYF. This chain links TRBV4-1 with TRBJ1-3; TRBD1 matches at 8 bases. After removal of 4 bases from V and 2 bases from J, the junction contained 4 bases not matched to a gene. The CDR3 spans 15 residues. Germline CDR1 and CDR2: MGHRA and YSYEKL.

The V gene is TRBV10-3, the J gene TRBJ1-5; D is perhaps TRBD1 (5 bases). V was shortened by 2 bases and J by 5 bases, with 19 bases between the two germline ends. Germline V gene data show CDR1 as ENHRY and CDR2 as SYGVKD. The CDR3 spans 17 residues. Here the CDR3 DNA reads TGTGCCATCAGTGAGGGCAGGGTACAAGATGGGTATCAGCCCCAGCATTTT. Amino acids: CAISEGRVQDGYQPQHF.

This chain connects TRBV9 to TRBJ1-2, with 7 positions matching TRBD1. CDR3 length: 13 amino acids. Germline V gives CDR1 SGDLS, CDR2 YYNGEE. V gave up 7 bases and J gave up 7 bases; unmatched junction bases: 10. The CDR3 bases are TGTGCCAGCGGTAGGACAGGACGACGTGGCTACACCTTC. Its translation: CASGRTGRRGYTF.

This CDR3 is CASSPEAGPGAGNTIYF. The CDR3 DNA reads TGTGCCAGCAGTCCCGAGGCGGGTCCGGGGGCTGGAAACACCATATATTTT. The chain couples TRBV6-6 to TRBJ1-3; D is perhaps TRBD1 (5 bases). Germline V gives CDR1 MNHNY, CDR2 SVGAGI (reference sequence). The V and J ends lost 5 bases and 2 bases respectively, with 19 bases between them. This CDR3 is built from 17 residues.

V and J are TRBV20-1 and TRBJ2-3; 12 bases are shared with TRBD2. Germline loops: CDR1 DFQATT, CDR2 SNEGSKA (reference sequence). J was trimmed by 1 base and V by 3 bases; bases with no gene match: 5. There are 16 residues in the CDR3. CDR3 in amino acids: CSASLLAGGRTDTQYF. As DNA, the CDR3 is TGCAGTGCTAGTTTACTAGCGGGGGGCCGCACAGATACGCAGTATTTT.

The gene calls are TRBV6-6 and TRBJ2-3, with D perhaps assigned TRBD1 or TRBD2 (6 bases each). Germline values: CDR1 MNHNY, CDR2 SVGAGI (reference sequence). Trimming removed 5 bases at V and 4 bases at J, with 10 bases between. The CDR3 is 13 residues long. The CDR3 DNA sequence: TGTGCCAGCAGTAGAGGGGGGTCAGATACGCAGTATTTT. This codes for CASSRGGSDTQYF.

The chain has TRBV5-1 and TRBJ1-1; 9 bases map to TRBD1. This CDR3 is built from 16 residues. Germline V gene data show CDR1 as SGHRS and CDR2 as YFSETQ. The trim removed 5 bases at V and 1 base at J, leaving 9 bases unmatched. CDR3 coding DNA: TGCGCCAGCAGGCACTGGACAGGGGCGTCGAACACTGAAGCTTTCTTT. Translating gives CASRHWTGASNTEAFF. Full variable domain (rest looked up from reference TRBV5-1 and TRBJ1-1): KAGVTQTPRYLIKTRGQQVTLSCSPISGHRSVSWYQQTPGQGLQFLFEYFSETQRNKGNFPGRFSGRQFSNSRSEMNVSTLELGDSALYLCASRHWTGASNTEAFFGQGTRLTVV.

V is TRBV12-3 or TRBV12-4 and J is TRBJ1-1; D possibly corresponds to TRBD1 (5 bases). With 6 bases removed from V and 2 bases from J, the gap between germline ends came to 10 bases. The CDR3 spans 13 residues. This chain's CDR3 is CASRNRSNTEAFF. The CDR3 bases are TGTGCCAGCAGAAACAGGAGTAACACTGAAGCTTTCTTT.

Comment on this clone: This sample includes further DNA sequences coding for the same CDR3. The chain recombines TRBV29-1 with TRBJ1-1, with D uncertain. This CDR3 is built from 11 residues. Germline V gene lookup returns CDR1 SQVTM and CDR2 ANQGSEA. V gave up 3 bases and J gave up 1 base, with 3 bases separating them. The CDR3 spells CSVDRNTEAFF. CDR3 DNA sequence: TGCAGCGTTGATCGGAACACTGAAGCTTTCTTT. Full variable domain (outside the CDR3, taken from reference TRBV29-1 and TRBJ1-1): SAVISQKPSRDICQRGTSLTIQCQVDSQVTMMFWYRQQPGQSLTLIATANQGSEATYESGFVIDKFPISRPNLTFSTLTVSNMSPEDSSIYLCSVDRNTEAFFGQGTRLTVV.

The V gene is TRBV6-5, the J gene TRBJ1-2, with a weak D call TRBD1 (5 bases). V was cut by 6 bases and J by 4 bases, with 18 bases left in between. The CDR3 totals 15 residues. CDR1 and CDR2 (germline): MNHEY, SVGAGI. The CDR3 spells CASRTRGISTYGYTF. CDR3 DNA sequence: TGTGCCAGCAGAACGCGGGGGATATCGACCTATGGCTACACCTTC.

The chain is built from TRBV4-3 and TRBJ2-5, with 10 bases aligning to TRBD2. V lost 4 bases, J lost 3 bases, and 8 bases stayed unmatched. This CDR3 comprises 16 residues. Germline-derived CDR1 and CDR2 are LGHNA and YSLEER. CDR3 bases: TGCGCCAGCAGCCTCAGCGGGGGGGGCACCGAAGAGACCCAGTACTTC. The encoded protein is CASSLSGGGTEETQYF.

CDR3 coding DNA: TGTGCCAGCAGTGAATGGGTTGGGGGCCACTATGGCTACACCTTC. Amino acid sequence: CASSEWVGGHYGYTF. This chain uses TRBV6-1 with TRBJ1-2, with a possible D match to TRBD1 (6 bases). Between the trimmed V and J ends, which lost 2 bases and 3 bases, there was a span of 13 bases. The CDR3 is 15 residues long. Looked up from germline, CDR1 is MNHNS and CDR2 is SASEGT.

Here the CDR3 reads CASSFFRDEQFF. CDR3 DNA: TGTGCCAGCAGTTTTTTCCGGGATGAGCAGTTCTTC. The chain uses TRBV12-3 or TRBV12-4 and TRBJ2-1; D ambiguous. V was trimmed by 3 bases and J by 8 bases, leaving 8 bases between them. The CDR3 sequence is 12 residues long.

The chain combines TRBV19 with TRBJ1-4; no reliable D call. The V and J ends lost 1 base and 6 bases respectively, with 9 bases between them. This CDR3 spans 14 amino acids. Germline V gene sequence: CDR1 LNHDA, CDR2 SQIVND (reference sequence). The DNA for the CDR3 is TGTGCCAGTAGTATAGGGGATGGGCATGAAAAACTGTTTTTT. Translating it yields CASSIGDGHEKLFF. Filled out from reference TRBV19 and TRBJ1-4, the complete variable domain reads DGGITQSPKYLFRKEGQNVTLSCEQNLNHDAMYWYRQDPGQGLRLIYYSQIVNDFQKGDIAEGYSVSREKKESFPLTVTSAQKNPTAFYLCASSIGDGHEKLFFGSGTQLSVL.

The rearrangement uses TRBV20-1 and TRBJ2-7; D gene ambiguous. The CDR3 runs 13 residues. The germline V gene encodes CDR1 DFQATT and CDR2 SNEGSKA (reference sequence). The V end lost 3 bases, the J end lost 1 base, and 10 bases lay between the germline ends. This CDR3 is CSASGVGSYEQYF. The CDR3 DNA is TGCAGTGCTAGTGGGGTTGGATCCTACGAGCAGTACTTC.